This paragraph reports one T cell receptor beta chain. The V and J ends lost 1 base and 1 base, in that order; junction bases with no gene match: 4. The CDR3 extends over 16 amino acids. Germline V gives CDR1 LGHDT, CDR2 YNNKEL (reference sequence). Study processing details: Amplification of reference gene primers was used by the study to estimate nucleated cell counts. The method was immunoSEQ multiplex PCR; TCRdb's version includes in-frame clones alone and lacks a portion of them. V and J calls and clone size are those listed in that table; D and trimming were worked out from the DNA. The sample has around 150,000 clones; around 93% are singletons. The data belong to a study of blood T cell repertoires in COVID-19. Study at large: Whether acute or convalescent, the COVID-19 samples came from the United States, Italy and Spain. The analysed material was cDNA or gDNA that came from T cells, B-cell-depleted T cells, or PBMCs.

The chain employs TRBV3-1 (or the pseudogene TRBV3-2) and TRBJ2-7; TRBD1 agrees at 10 bases. The clonotype comes from a woman aged 45-65 years with acute or convalescent COVID-19. The sequenced sample consisted of peripheral blood. In DNA, the CDR3 is TGTGCCAGCAGCCAAGCCTGGGACAGGGGATCCTACGAGCAGTACTTC. This encodes CASSQAWDRGSYEQYF.